This TCR beta chain was found in a study of CD8+ T cells in alopecia areata. RNA was isolated and reverse transcribed to cDNA, the sequencing template. The table came from immunoSEQ multiplex PCR; TCRdb's copy has only in-frame clones and leaves some out. This table holds about 110,000 clones, around 55% found once. Study outcomes and limitations: Patients shared TCRs less clearly than mice did, possibly for HLA-related reasons. Elevated clonality characterized lesional scalp relative to normal scalp, particularly in alopecia totalis/universalis.

PBMCs yielded sorted CD4+ and CD8+ T cells. With 6 bases removed from V and 2 bases from J, the gap between germline ends came to 11 bases. The CDR3 sequence is 13 residues long. Germline assignment: CDR1 MNHEY and CDR2 SMNVEV (reference sequence). Remarks on this clone: As yet, its antigen is unknown.

The clonotype originates from a human donor in good health. V and J are TRBV27 and TRBJ2-7, with a tentative D call TRBD1 (6 bases). Sequenced sample: CD8+ T cells sorted from blood. In DNA form, the CDR3 reads TGTGCCAGCAGACTGACAGGAGCCTACGAGCAGTACTTC. Amino acids: CASRLTGAYEQYF.